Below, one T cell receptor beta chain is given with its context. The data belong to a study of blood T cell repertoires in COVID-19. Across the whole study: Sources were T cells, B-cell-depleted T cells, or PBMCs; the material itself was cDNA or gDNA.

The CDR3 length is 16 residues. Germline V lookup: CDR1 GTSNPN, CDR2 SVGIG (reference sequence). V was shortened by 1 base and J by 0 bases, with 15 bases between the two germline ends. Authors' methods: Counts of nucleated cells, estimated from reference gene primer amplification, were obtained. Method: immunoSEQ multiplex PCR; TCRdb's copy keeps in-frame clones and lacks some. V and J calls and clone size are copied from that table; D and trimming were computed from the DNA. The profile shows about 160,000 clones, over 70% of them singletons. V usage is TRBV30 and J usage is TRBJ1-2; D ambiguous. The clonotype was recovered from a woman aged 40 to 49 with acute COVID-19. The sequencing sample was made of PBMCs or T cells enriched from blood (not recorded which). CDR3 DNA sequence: TGTGCCTGGAGTGGGATGGGTGAGGTCGCTAACTATGGCTACACCTTC. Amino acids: CAWSGMGEVANYGYTF. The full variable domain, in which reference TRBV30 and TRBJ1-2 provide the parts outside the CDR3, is SQTIHQWPATLVQPVGSPLSLECTVEGTSNPNLYWYRQAAGRGLQLLFYSVGIGQISSEVPQNLSASRPQDRQFILSSKKLLLSDSGFYLCAWSGMGEVANYGYTFGSGTRLTVV.